A single T cell receptor (beta chain) is shown here with its context. J gave up 8 bases and V 4 bases, and 9 bases lay outside the gene matches. Germline CDR1 is KGHDR and CDR2 is SFDVKD. The CDR3 runs 14 residues. Clones were read by immunoSEQ multiplex PCR, and TCRdb kept only the in-frame ones, dropping some. The sample contains roughly 130,000 clones, around 87% of which appear only once. This entry comes from a study of blood T cell repertoires in COVID-19. The rearrangement uses TRBV24-1 and TRBJ1-2; TRBD1 aligns across 7 bases. This sequence was found in a woman aged 55-69 years with acute or convalescent COVID-19. Sequenced: peripheral blood. CDR3 sequence reads: CATSDRQGLRGYTF. The DNA for the CDR3 is TGTGCCACCAGTGACCGACAGGGTTTGAGAGGCTACACCTTC.